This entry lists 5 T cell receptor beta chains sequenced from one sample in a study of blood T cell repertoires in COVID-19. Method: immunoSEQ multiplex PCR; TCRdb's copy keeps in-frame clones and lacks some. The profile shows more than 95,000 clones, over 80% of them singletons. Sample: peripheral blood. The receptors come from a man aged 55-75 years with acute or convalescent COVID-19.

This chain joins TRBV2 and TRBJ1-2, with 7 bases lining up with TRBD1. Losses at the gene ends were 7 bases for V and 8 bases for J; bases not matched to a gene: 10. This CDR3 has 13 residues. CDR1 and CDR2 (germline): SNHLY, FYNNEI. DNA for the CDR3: TGTGCCAGCACTACAGACAGGGTCAGGGGCTACACCTTC. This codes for CASTTDRVRGYTF.

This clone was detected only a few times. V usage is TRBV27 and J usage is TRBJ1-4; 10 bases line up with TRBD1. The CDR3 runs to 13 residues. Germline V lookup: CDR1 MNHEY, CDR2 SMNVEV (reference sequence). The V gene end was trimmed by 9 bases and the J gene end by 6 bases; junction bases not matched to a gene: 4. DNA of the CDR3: TGTGCCAGTTCCGGGACAGGGGATGAAAAACTGTTTTTT. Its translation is CASSGTGDEKLFF.

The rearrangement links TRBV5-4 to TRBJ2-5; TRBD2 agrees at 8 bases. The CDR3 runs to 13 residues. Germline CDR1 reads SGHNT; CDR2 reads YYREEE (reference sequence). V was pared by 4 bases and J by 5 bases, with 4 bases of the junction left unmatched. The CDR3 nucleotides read TGTGCCAGCAGCCCCCGGGGGGGCGAGACCCAGTACTTC. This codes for CASSPRGGETQYF.

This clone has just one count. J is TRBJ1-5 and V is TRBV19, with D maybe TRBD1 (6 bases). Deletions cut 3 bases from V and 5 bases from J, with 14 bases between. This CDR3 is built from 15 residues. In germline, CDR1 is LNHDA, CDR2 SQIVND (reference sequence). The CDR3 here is CASSIVRGPYQPQHF. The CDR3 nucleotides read TGTGCCAGTAGTATCGTCAGGGGTCCGTATCAGCCCCAGCATTTT.

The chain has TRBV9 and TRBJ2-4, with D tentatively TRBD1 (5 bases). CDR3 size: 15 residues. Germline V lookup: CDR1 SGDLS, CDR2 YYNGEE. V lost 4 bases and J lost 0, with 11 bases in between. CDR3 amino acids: CASSPGQGAKNIQYF. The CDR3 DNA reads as TGTGCCAGCAGCCCTGGCCAGGGAGCCAAAAACATTCAGTACTTC.